Below are 24 T cell receptor beta chains sequenced from a single sample in a study of blood T cell repertoires in COVID-19. TCRdb keeps only in-frame clones here, not all; method: immunoSEQ multiplex PCR. Altogether some 400,000 clones are present, approximately 89% being singletons, with the ten largest covering 0.8% to 0.9%. Sequencing used PBMCs or T cells enriched from blood (not recorded which). The receptors shown here come from a woman aged 40 to 49 who had been exposed to COVID-19.

The chain couples TRBV18 to TRBJ2-1, with 7 bases identical to TRBD2. V was pared by 4 bases and J by 6 bases, with 6 bases of the junction left unmatched. The germline V gene encodes CDR1 KGHSH and CDR2 LQKENI. The CDR3 extends over 14 amino acids. Here the CDR3 reads CASSQGGPVNEQFF. DNA for the CDR3: TGTGCCAGCTCACAGGGAGGGCCGGTCAATGAGCAGTTCTTC.

V usage is TRBV24-1 and J usage is TRBJ1-2; 10 positions agree with TRBD1. The CDR3 spans 14 residues. CDR1 is KGHDR, CDR2 SFDVKD, per germline. V lost 3 bases to trimming and J lost 5 bases; unmatched junction nucleotides: 2. Written as DNA, the CDR3 is TGTGCCACCAGTGATCAGGACAGGGGGTATGGCTACACCTTC. Residues: CATSDQDRGYGYTF.

The rearrangement links TRBV10-3 to TRBJ2-7, with TRBD1 matching over 8 bases. Germline CDR1 ENHRY, CDR2 SYGVKD. The V segment lost 11 bases and the J segment 7 bases; nucleotides outside the gene matches: 7. This CDR3 is 11 amino acids long. CDR3 sequence (DNA): TGTGCCGCGGGACAGGCCGTTGAGCAGTACTTC. Translated: CAAGQAVEQYF.

This clone was recorded once. J is TRBJ1-1 and V is TRBV19, with D possibly being TRBD1 (5 bases). This CDR3 contains 14 residues. Trimming removed 10 bases from V and 1 base from J, with 16 bases in between. The V gene's germline CDR1 is LNHDA and CDR2 SQIVND (reference sequence). CDR3 amino acids: CAISRRGPNTEAFF. In nucleotides, the CDR3 is TGTGCCATCTCTCGGAGGGGACCGAACACTGAAGCTTTCTTT.

The V and J genes are TRBV7-9 and TRBJ1-2, with 7 bases fitting TRBD1. The germline V gene has CDR1 SEHNR and CDR2 FQNEAQ (reference sequence). The CDR3 covers 12 residues. V shed 5 bases, J shed 8 bases, and the junction held 5 bases outside the gene matches. This chain's CDR3 is CASSRGGEGYTF. DNA for the CDR3: TGTGCCAGCAGCCGAGGGGGCGAAGGCTACACCTTC.

The V gene is TRBV3-1 (or the pseudogene TRBV3-2), the J gene TRBJ2-1, with 11 nucleotides matching TRBD1. The V gene end was trimmed by 8 bases and the J gene end by 6 bases; junction bases not matched to a gene: 3. The CDR3 is 13 amino acids. CDR1 is LGHDT, CDR2 YNNKEL, per germline (reference sequence). CDR3 protein: CASSDRGPNEQFF. CDR3 DNA sequence: TGTGCCAGCTCGGACAGGGGGCCCAATGAGCAGTTCTTC.

J is TRBJ1-1 and V is TRBV5-5, with D maybe TRBD1 (6 bases). The V gene's germline CDR1 is SGHKS and CDR2 YYEKEE (reference sequence). With 5 bases removed from V and 3 bases from J, the gap between germline ends came to 11 bases. This CDR3 is 13 amino acids long. This CDR3 is CASRNRVYTEAFF. CDR3 sequence (DNA): TGTGCCAGCAGAAACAGGGTGTACACTGAAGCTTTCTTT.

This rearrangement joins TRBV20-1 to TRBJ1-1; D is ambiguous. CDR1 is DFQATT and CDR2 is SNEGSKA in the germline V gene (reference sequence). Trimming pared 3 bases from V and 6 bases from J, leaving 8 bases between. This CDR3 has 11 residues. CDR3 DNA: TGCAGTGCTAGCGCAAGCCCTGAAGCTTTCTTT. This sequence encodes CSASASPEAFF.

This chain uses TRBV5-1 with TRBJ1-4; TRBD1 might be the D (6 bases). V lost 4 bases, J lost 2 bases, and 15 bases lay in between. The CDR3 loop spans 16 amino acids. Germline V CDR1 and CDR2: SGHRS, YFSETQ. As DNA, the CDR3 is TGCGCCAGCAGCATGACCTCAGGGGCCACTAATGAAAAACTGTTTTTT. This sequence encodes CASSMTSGATNEKLFF. Variable domain in full (rest from reference TRBV5-1 and TRBJ1-4): KAGVTQTPRYLIKTRGQQVTLSCSPISGHRSVSWYQQTPGQGLQFLFEYFSETQRNKGNFPGRFSGRQFSNSRSEMNVSTLELGDSALYLCASSMTSGATNEKLFFGSGTQLSVL.

The CDR3 DNA sequence: TGTGCAACGTCCCAAGAGCCCTACGAGCAGTACTTC. This sequence encodes CATSQEPYEQYF. The V gene is TRBV15, the J gene TRBJ2-7; D unresolved. Per germline, CDR1 LNHNV and CDR2 YYDKDF (reference sequence). This CDR3 spans 12 amino acids.

This clone was recorded only once. J is TRBJ1-2 and V is TRBV27, with 7 bases fitting TRBD1. Germline-derived CDR1 and CDR2 are MNHEY and SMNVEV (reference sequence). This CDR3 is 15 amino acids long. The V and J ends lost 2 bases and 2 bases, in that order; junction bases with no gene match: 5. DNA for the CDR3: TGTGCCAGCAGTTTAAAGACAGGGAGGAACTATGGCTACACCTTC. Residues: CASSLKTGRNYGYTF.

The gene calls are TRBV19 and TRBJ1-3; weak D call: TRBD1 (6 bases). CDR3 length equals 16 residues. CDR1 is LNHDA, CDR2 SQIVND, per germline (reference sequence). Trimming left V 3 bases short and J 4 bases short, with 16 bases between. The CDR3 spells CASSIIGQGYGNTIYF. CDR3 bases: TGTGCCAGTAGTATTATCGGCCAGGGGTACGGAAACACCATATATTTT.

The chain couples TRBV6-5 to TRBJ1-2; no definite D call. CDR1 is MNHEY, CDR2 SVGAGI, per germline. This CDR3 region has 13 residues. V was cut by 8 bases and J by 4 bases, with 14 bases left in between. CDR3 nucleotides: TGTGCCAGCGCCGTCGAACGGAGCTATGGCTACACCTTC. It is translated as CASAVERSYGYTF.

This rearrangement joins TRBV21-1 to TRBJ1-2; TRBD1, the table's D call, lacks a check against the DNA. TRBV21-1 is given as a pseudogene. The length of the CDR3 is 15 residues. This CDR3 is CASSKGGGSGYGYTF. In DNA, the CDR3 is TGTGCCAGCAGCAAGGGTGGGGGCTCGGGATATGGCTACACCTTC.

The rearrangement joins TRBV19 to TRBJ2-7; 13 nucleotides align to TRBD2. Germline CDR1 and CDR2: LNHDA and SQIVND (reference sequence). The CDR3 has 16 residues. V lost 8 bases to trimming and J lost 2 bases; unmatched junction nucleotides: 9. The CDR3 region has the DNA TGTGCCAGTTCACTGGGACTAGCGGGGCCGACCTACGAGCAGTACTTC. This encodes CASSLGLAGPTYEQYF. Full variable domain (rest looked up from reference TRBV19 and TRBJ2-7): DGGITQSPKYLFRKEGQNVTLSCEQNLNHDAMYWYRQDPGQGLRLIYYSQIVNDFQKGDIAEGYSVSREKKESFPLTVTSAQKNPTAFYLCASSLGLAGPTYEQYFGPGTRLTVT.

The V gene is TRBV6-1, the J gene TRBJ2-7; 14 bases fit TRBD2. Trimming at V came to 1 base and at J to 3 bases, leaving 2 bases not matched to a gene. Germline CDR1 MNHNS, CDR2 SASEGT. This CDR3 region has 16 residues. This CDR3 reads CASSEGTSGRFYEQYF. In DNA, the CDR3 is TGTGCCAGCAGTGAAGGGACTAGCGGGAGGTTCTACGAGCAGTACTTC.

This chain joins TRBV15 and TRBJ2-7; 10 bases match TRBD2. With 9 bases clipped from V and 2 bases from J, the junction kept 13 bases outside the gene matches. CDR3 length equals 16 residues. Per the germline V gene, CDR1 is LNHNV and CDR2 is YYDKDF (reference sequence). The CDR3 DNA sequence: TGTGCCACGGGGGGTTCAGTAGCGGGAGGTACCTACGAGCAGTACTTC. Residues: CATGGSVAGGTYEQYF.

CDR3 residues: CASSEGVVGTEAFF. The CDR3 DNA reads TGCGCCAGCAGTGAGGGAGTTGTGGGCACTGAAGCTTTCTTT. This chain joins TRBV10-1 and TRBJ1-1, with D hard to call. Germline V CDR1 and CDR2: WNHNN, SYGVQD (reference sequence). The CDR3 loop spans 14 amino acids. The germline V and J ends were trimmed by 2 bases and 4 bases, with 11 bases remaining between them.

The rearrangement links TRBV5-4 to TRBJ2-1; 9 bases line up with TRBD2. CDR1 SGHNT and CDR2 YYREEE come from the germline V gene (reference sequence). V shed 5 bases, J shed 7 bases, and the junction held 10 bases outside the gene matches. The CDR3 is 15 residues long. The CDR3 nucleotides are TGTGCCAGCAGTCGTACCGGGACTAGCCGGAATGAGCAGTTCTTC. This codes for CASSRTGTSRNEQFF.

The chain links TRBV5-1 to TRBJ1-1; D might be TRBD1 (5 bases). The V gene lost 5 bases and the J gene lost 7 bases, with 9 bases spanning the gap. Germline V gene lookup returns CDR1 SGHRS and CDR2 YFSETQ. CDR3 size: 11 residues. CDR3 sequence (DNA): TGCGCCAGCAGGGACAAAAATGAAGCTTTCTTT. Translation gives CASRDKNEAFF.

This chain links TRBV11-3 with TRBJ2-7; 9 nucleotides agree with TRBD1. The trim removed 6 bases at V and 6 bases at J, leaving 9 bases unmatched. The germline gives CDR1 SGHNT, CDR2 YENEEA. The CDR3 sequence is 14 residues long. DNA of the CDR3: TGTGCCAGCAGAGGGACAGGGATTAGTCCCGAGCAGTACTTC. It encodes CASRGTGISPEQYF.

V is TRBV6-5 and J is TRBJ1-2; TRBD1 agrees at 11 bases. CDR3 length: 15 residues. CDR1 is MNHEY and CDR2 is SVGAGI in the germline V gene. V gave up 2 bases and J gave up 4 bases; unmatched junction bases: 3. Here the CDR3 DNA reads TGTGCCAGCAGTTACCGGACAGGGGGCGCCTATGGCTACACCTTC. This translates into CASSYRTGGAYGYTF.

The chain is built from TRBV7-6 and TRBJ2-7; 9 bases are a match to TRBD1. V dropped 5 bases and J dropped 4; count of bases not matched to a gene: 9. The CDR3 is 15 residues long. Germline V gives CDR1 SGHVS, CDR2 FNYEAQ. CDR3 amino acids: CASSQAPGQGYEQYF. As DNA, the CDR3 is TGTGCCAGCAGCCAGGCCCCGGGACAGGGATACGAGCAGTACTTC.

This rearrangement joins TRBV7-2 to TRBJ2-5; the match to TRBD2 covers 8 bases. Germline trimming cut 3 bases from V and 5 bases from J; bases unmatched to any gene: 5. The germline V gene has CDR1 SGHTA and CDR2 FQGNSA. The CDR3 runs 14 residues. CDR3 in amino acids: CASSLTGRGETQYF. CDR3 nucleotide sequence: TGTGCCAGCAGCTTGACCGGGAGGGGGGAGACCCAGTACTTC.